Listed below are T cell receptor beta chains from one sample, sequenced in a study of technical replicates of blood from a few donors. Sequencing used immunoSEQ multiplex PCR; TCRdb keeps in-frame clones, though not all of them. The sample carries roughly 72,000 clones, 85% to 95% recorded once. Sequencing input: T cells isolated from PBMCs. Source of these receptors: a human donor in good health. Both conserved end residues are part of each CDR3. D genes are given only for firm matches. Clone size appears in some rows only: once, few, many, or a class for an expanded clone.

D: -
J: TRBJ1-5
V: TRBV9
size: -
DNA: TGTGCCAGCAGCGAAGACAGGACCGATAGCAATCAGCCCCAGCATTTT
CDR3: CASSEDRTDSNQPQHF

D: -
J: TRBJ2-1
V: TRBV28
size: -
DNA: TGTGCCAGCAGTCTGTGGAGATACAATGAGCAGTTCTTC
CDR3: CASSLWRYNEQFF

D: -
J: TRBJ2-3
V: TRBV5-1
size: -
DNA: TGCGCCAGCAGCTTGGGGACAGTCACAGATACGCAGTATTTT
CDR3: CASSLGTVTDTQYF

D: TRBD2
J: TRBJ2-2
V: TRBV6-5
size: -
DNA: TGTGCCAGCAGTTACTCTCCGGGACTAGCGGCCGGGGAGCTGTTTTTT
CDR3: CASSYSPGLAAGELFF

D: TRBD2
J: TRBJ2-5
V: TRBV6-1
size: -
DNA: TGTGCCAGCAGTGAAGCGGGGGGGAGGGAGACCCAGTACTTC
CDR3: CASSEAGGRETQYF

D: -
J: TRBJ2-7
V: TRBV14
size: -
DNA: TGTGCCAGCAGCCCTTATGACGGGGTAGAGGGCGAGCAGTACTTC
CDR3: CASSPYDGVEGEQYF

D: -
J: TRBJ2-7
V: TRBV7-6
size: -
DNA: TGTGCCAGCAGCCGACTTGGAGGAGAGCAGTACTTC
CDR3: CASSRLGGEQYF

D: TRBD1
J: TRBJ1-2
V: TRBV5-4
size: -
DNA: TGTGCCAGCAGCTCGGGACAGGGGATACGGGGCTACACCTTC
CDR3: CASSSGQGIRGYTF

D: TRBD2
J: TRBJ2-7
V: TRBV28
size: -
DNA: TGTGCCAGCAGCCTCCCGACTAGCCTCTGGGAGCAGTACTTC
CDR3: CASSLPTSLWEQYF

D: TRBD2
J: TRBJ2-1
V: TRBV6-5
size: -
DNA: TGTGCCAGCAGAATAGCGGGAGGGAACAATGAGCAGTTCTTC
CDR3: CASRIAGGNNEQFF

D: TRBD2
J: TRBJ2-3
V: TRBV9
size: -
DNA: TGTGCCAGCAGCGTAGGGGGCGGGAGGGGAGTTGGAGATACGCAGTATTTT
CDR3: CASSVGGGRGVGDTQYF

D: -
J: TRBJ2-3
V: TRBV10-1
size: -
DNA: TGCGCCAGCAGTGATAGTCGAGCGGACACAGATACGCAGTATTTT
CDR3: CASSDSRADTDTQYF

D: -
J: TRBJ1-5
V: TRBV19
size: -
DNA: TGTGCCAGTAGTATAAACGGGGGAGGGCAGCCCCAGCATTTT
CDR3: CASSINGGGQPQHF

D: -
J: TRBJ2-7
V: TRBV30
size: -
DNA: TGTGCCTGGAGTGTACAAGAGATCGGGGAGCAGTACTTC
CDR3: CAWSVQEIGEQYF

D: -
J: TRBJ2-5
V: TRBV13
size: -
DNA: TGTGCCAGCAGCCCTGCACTACAAGAGACCCAGTACTTC
CDR3: CASSPALQETQYF

D: TRBD1
J: TRBJ1-3
V: TRBV4-1
size: -
DNA: TGCGCCAGCAGCCAAGAGAACAGGGGGCCTGGAAACACCATATATTTT
CDR3: CASSQENRGPGNTIYF

D: TRBD1
J: TRBJ1-4
V: TRBV4-1
size: once
DNA: TGCGCCAGCAGCCAAGACAGGGGGGTACCTAATGAAAAACTGTTTTTT
CDR3: CASSQDRGVPNEKLFF

D: -
J: TRBJ2-7
V: TRBV6-6
size: few
DNA: TGTGCCAGCAGCCGACGCGGGGACGAGCAGTACTTC
CDR3: CASSRRGDEQYF

D: -
J: TRBJ1-4
V: TRBV7-2
size: -
DNA: TGTGCCAGCAGCTTATGGGGAGATACTAATGAAAAACTGTTTTTT
CDR3: CASSLWGDTNEKLFF

D: TRBD2
J: TRBJ2-2
V: TRBV2
size: -
DNA: TGTGCCAGCAGAGGACTAGCTAGCGGGGAGCTGTTTTTT
CDR3: CASRGLASGELFF

D: -
J: TRBJ1-3
V: TRBV29-1
size: -
DNA: TGCAGCGCCACATCGCAGGGGATTAGTTCTGGAAACACCATATATTTT
CDR3: CSATSQGISSGNTIYF

D: -
J: TRBJ1-1
V: TRBV4-2
size: -
DNA: TGTGCCAGCAGCCAAGACACGGGGAACACTGAAGCTTTCTTT
CDR3: CASSQDTGNTEAFF

D: -
J: TRBJ2-7
V: TRBV4-1
size: -
DNA: TGCGCCAGCAGCCAAATGGGGCTAAACACCTACGAGCAGTACTTC
CDR3: CASSQMGLNTYEQYF

D: TRBD2
J: TRBJ2-7
V: TRBV7-8
size: -
DNA: TGTGCCAGCAGCCCGGGACTAGCGGGAGGTCCGGGGGTCTACGAGCAGTACTTC
CDR3: CASSPGLAGGPGVYEQYF

D: TRBD2
J: TRBJ2-7
V: TRBV27
size: -
DNA: TGTGCCAGCAGTTTGCCCCGGCGTAGCGGGAGAAGCGAGCAGTACTTC
CDR3: CASSLPRRSGRSEQYF

D: -
J: TRBJ2-6
V: TRBV29-1
size: -
DNA: TGCAGCGTTGAAGCCGAGGACTCTGGGGCCAACGTCCTGACTTTC
CDR3: CSVEAEDSGANVLTF

D: TRBD2
J: TRBJ2-1
V: TRBV6-4
size: -
DNA: TGTGCCAGCAGTGAGAGCGGGAGTATCGATGAGCAGTTCTTC
CDR3: CASSESGSIDEQFF

D: -
J: TRBJ2-5
V: TRBV7-2
size: -
DNA: TGTGCCAGCAGCGCAGGACTTTCTTTGTACCAAGAGACCCAGTACTTC
CDR3: CASSAGLSLYQETQYF

D: -
J: TRBJ1-5
V: TRBV27
size: -
DNA: TGTGCCAGCAGTTTAGGAGGTTACAATCAGCCCCAGCATTTT
CDR3: CASSLGGYNQPQHF

D: TRBD1
J: TRBJ1-5
V: TRBV15
size: -
DNA: TGTGCCACCAGCAGAGACGCAGGGGGGCAGCCCCAGCATTTT
CDR3: CATSRDAGGQPQHF

D: TRBD1
J: TRBJ1-2
V: TRBV4-2
size: -
DNA: TGTGCCAGCAGCCAAGATTTATCAGGGGGCGTAGTATGGTATGGCTACACCTTC
CDR3: CASSQDLSGGVVWYGYTF

D: TRBD2
J: TRBJ2-1
V: TRBV19
size: -
DNA: TGTGCCAGTAGTCGCGAAACGGGACTAGCGGGATTTTTCCTCGGCAATGAGCAGTTCTTC
CDR3: CASSRETGLAGFFLGNEQFF

D: -
J: TRBJ2-6
V: TRBV19
size: -
DNA: TGTGCCAGTACCCGCTCTGGGGCCAACGTCCTGACTTTC
CDR3: CASTRSGANVLTF

D: -
J: TRBJ1-1
V: TRBV27
size: -
DNA: TGTGCCAGCAGTTTATCGGGACTGCGGATGAACACTGAAGCTTTCTTT
CDR3: CASSLSGLRMNTEAFF

D: -
J: TRBJ1-5
V: TRBV28
size: once
DNA: TGTGCCAGCAACGGGAACAGTTACAATCAGCCCCAGCATTTT
CDR3: CASNGNSYNQPQHF

D: -
J: TRBJ2-7
V: TRBV6-6
size: -
DNA: TGTGCCAGCAGCGCCGGGACATTAGCTTACGAGCAGTACTTC
CDR3: CASSAGTLAYEQYF

D: -
J: TRBJ2-7
V: TRBV27
size: -
DNA: TGTGCCAGCAGACCCACGGCTAGCATCCCCTACGAGCAGTACTTC
CDR3: CASRPTASIPYEQYF

D: -
J: TRBJ2-1
V: TRBV10-3
size: -
DNA: TGTGCCATCAGTGACTCGGGGGGCGGGAACAATGAGCAGTTCTTC
CDR3: CAISDSGGGNNEQFF

D: -
J: TRBJ1-1
V: TRBV28
size: -
DNA: TGTGCCAGCAGTTTATTTTTATTACCCGGTGAAGCTTTCTTT
CDR3: CASSLFLLPGEAFF

D: TRBD2
J: TRBJ2-1
V: TRBV6-1
size: few
DNA: TGTGCCAGCAGTGGACTAGCGGGGAGGCATGAGCAGTTCTTC
CDR3: CASSGLAGRHEQFF

D: TRBD2
J: TRBJ2-1
V: TRBV5-1
size: -
DNA: TGCGCCAGCAGAACCGCGGGAGAAGCGGCGCAGTTCTTC
CDR3: CASRTAGEAAQFF

D: TRBD1
J: TRBJ2-5
V: TRBV29-1
size: -
DNA: TGCAGCGTTGAAGATCGAGGGACAGGACGGGAGACCCAGTACTTC
CDR3: CSVEDRGTGRETQYF

D: TRBD2
J: TRBJ2-1
V: TRBV7-3
size: -
DNA: TGTGCCAGCAGCCTAAGAGGGACTAGCGGGAGAGACAATGAGCAGTTCTTC
CDR3: CASSLRGTSGRDNEQFF

D: TRBD1
J: TRBJ1-2
V: TRBV5-1
size: -
DNA: TGCGCCAGCAGCACAAGCCGGGACAGAGAGTATGGCTACACCTTC
CDR3: CASSTSRDREYGYTF

D: -
J: TRBJ1-3
V: TRBV4-1
size: -
DNA: TGCGCCAGCAGCCAAGTAGGAGTTGGAAACACCATATATTTT
CDR3: CASSQVGVGNTIYF

D: -
J: TRBJ2-5
V: TRBV5-5
size: -
DNA: TGTGCCAGCAGCTTGTCGAGTCCCCTAGAGACCCAGTACTTC
CDR3: CASSLSSPLETQYF

D: -
J: TRBJ2-1
V: TRBV7-2
size: -
DNA: TGTGCCAGCAGCTTAGCTGGACACTACAATGAGCAGTTCTTC
CDR3: CASSLAGHYNEQFF

D: -
J: TRBJ2-7
V: TRBV4-2
size: few
DNA: TGTGCCAGCAGCCAAGATCAGGAAACTCCCTCCTACGAGCAGTACTTC
CDR3: CASSQDQETPSYEQYF

D: TRBD2
J: TRBJ2-7
V: TRBV27
size: -
DNA: TGTGCCAGCAGTTTGGTAAGCGGGAGGGCCCATCATGATATCGAGCAGTACTTC
CDR3: CASSLVSGRAHHDIEQYF